Included here is one T cell receptor beta chain sequence, with context. Antigen specificity is unknown. This sample was included in a study of cytomegalovirus exposure and HLA in healthy donors. Background on the study: Early on, a data release was issued that held roughly 84 million unique TCRs from HLA-typed donors. Study findings and constraints: Many donors shared some public TCRs, even though most TCR sequences were rare.

The CDR3 extends over 13 amino acids. PCR used 60 Vbeta primers and 13 Jbeta primers. TCRdb's table, derived via immunoSEQ multiplex PCR, lists solely in-frame clones and lacks some. The sample comprises approximately 200,000 clones, about 80% of which are singletons, and roughly 2% rests with the top ten. V usage is TRBV21-1 and J usage is TRBJ1-2; TRBD1 is the table's D call and was not checked against the DNA. TRBV21-1 is a listed pseudogene. This sequence originates from a woman under 30 in good health and CMV-seropositive. The sequencing input was PBMCs. The CDR3: CARGALGRGGYTF. The CDR3 DNA follows: TGTGCCAGGGGGGCTTTGGGGAGAGGTGGCTACACCTTC.